This is a list of T cell receptor beta chains from one sample in a study of T cell responses to AZD1222 COVID-19 vaccine. TCRdb's copy holds only in-frame clones and misses some; the assay was immunoSEQ multiplex PCR. Here the sample spans 110,000 to 150,000 clones, about 94% being singletons. The sample in question was peripheral blood, obtained on day 0 of AZD1222 vaccination. Source of these receptors: an adult in good health. CDR3s include the opening cysteine and the closing phenylalanine or tryptophan. Each record gives: V gene, clone size, CDR3 protein. Where a row states a size, it is once, few, many or the class of an expanded clone; other rows omit it.

V gene: TRBV5-1; clone size: .; CDR3 protein: CASTKLAVTGELFF
V gene: TRBV5-6; clone size: .; CDR3 protein: CASSLGGRWYGYTF
V gene: TRBV5-1; clone size: .; CDR3 protein: CASSLEAANNSPLHF
V gene: TRBV27; clone size: .; CDR3 protein: CASSRDRGRLNTEAFF
V gene: TRBV6-5; clone size: .; CDR3 protein: CASSYRNSDGYTF
V gene: TRBV24-1; clone size: .; CDR3 protein: CATSDLAVGSPRSGNTIYF
V gene: TRBV7-2; clone size: .; CDR3 protein: CASSSLTYTGELFF
V gene: TRBV29-1; clone size: .; CDR3 protein: CSVGTGRDYGYTF
V gene: TRBV20-1; clone size: .; CDR3 protein: CSADFEQYF
V gene: TRBV10-3; clone size: .; CDR3 protein: CAISELKGRPSGNTIYF
V gene: TRBV28; clone size: .; CDR3 protein: CASGGAFF
V gene: TRBV11-3; clone size: .; CDR3 protein: CASSLAGDDTGELFF
V gene: TRBV19; clone size: .; CDR3 protein: CACARGMGNTIYF
V gene: TRBV2; clone size: .; CDR3 protein: CASWLAGETQYF
V gene: TRBV19; clone size: .; CDR3 protein: CASSIGTGGGYEQYF
V gene: TRBV27; clone size: once; CDR3 protein: CASSFSGSSYEQYF
V gene: TRBV4-3; clone size: .; CDR3 protein: CASGQGADGYTF
V gene: TRBV27; clone size: .; CDR3 protein: CASGTGANTEAFF
V gene: TRBV20-1; clone size: .; CDR3 protein: CSASRSGRAYEQYF
V gene: TRBV19; clone size: .; CDR3 protein: CASSIPRRQGQETQYF
V gene: TRBV5-4; clone size: few; CDR3 protein: CASSPRTGSLGGYTF
V gene: TRBV5-4; clone size: .; CDR3 protein: CASRGTGRPGEGYTF
V gene: TRBV15; clone size: .; CDR3 protein: CATSSRGGIEQFF
V gene: TRBV30; clone size: few; CDR3 protein: CALGAGTLFF
V gene: TRBV5-1; clone size: .; CDR3 protein: CASSFEGTGTRNYGYTF
V gene: TRBV24-1; clone size: .; CDR3 protein: CATSDNRQGAGAFF
V gene: TRBV10-3; clone size: .; CDR3 protein: CAISSSSYNEQFF